The clone carrying this T cell receptor (beta chain) was recorded many times. The data belong to a study of CD8+CD57+ T cells in acquired aplastic anemia. At the level of the study: Each DNA sample taken from sorted CD4+ and CD8+ cells came to approximately 3.3 ug on average.

Genomic DNA, serving as template, underwent TCR beta VDJ and CDR3 profiling. TCRdb passed the reads through MiXCR, listing each CDR3 protein once. The data show around 500,000 distinct CDR3 sequences, around 32% seen once. The CDR3 is made up of 16 amino acids. Per the germline V gene, CDR1 is LNHNV and CDR2 is YYDKDF (reference sequence). Trimming took 2 bases from V and 1 from J, leaving 11 bases between them. It was patients with CD8+CD57+ cell expansion by flow cytometry who were chosen for sequencing. This chain uses TRBV15 with TRBJ2-2; perhaps TRBD1 as D (6 bases). The sample consisted of sorted CD4+, CD8+, or CD8+CD57+ T cells (not recorded which) from PBMCs. This TCR was recovered from a human donor with aplastic anemia. As DNA, the CDR3 is TGTGCCACCAGCAGACCGACAGGTCGGAACACCGGGGAGCTGTTTTTT. It specifies CATSRPTGRNTGELFF.